This T cell receptor beta chain appears in the sequencing data of a study of early T cells in non-severe SARS-CoV-2 infection. This clonotype was seen ten or more times. This CDR3 has 14 residues. V lost 4 bases to trimming and J lost 0 bases, with 10 bases between them. Germline CDR1 is SQVTM and CDR2 is ANQGSEA. TCRdb re-analysed the 5' RACE reads in MiXCR, keeping a single row per CDR3 protein. The data contain 54,000 or so distinct CDR3 sequences, roughly an eighth of them singletons. The sequenced sample was whole blood. The receptor's source is an adult who was a healthcare worker with PCR-confirmed SARS-CoV-2 infection or an uninfected control (not recorded which). J is TRBJ2-1 and V is TRBV29-1, with D uncertain. The CDR3, as DNA: TGCAGCGTTGTACCCGAGAGCTCCTACAATGAGCAGTTCTTC. Its protein is CSVVPESSYNEQFF.